The TCR beta chain described here comes from a study of cytomegalovirus exposure and HLA in healthy donors. With 60 Vbeta and 13 Jbeta primers, the PCR was carried out. Data came from immunoSEQ multiplex PCR; TCRdb stores just in-frame clones and leaves some out. The sample totals tens of thousands of clones. General observations from the study: TCR beta sequences reportedly predicted most subjects' HLA-A and HLA-B alleles accurately.

Notes on this clone: Its antigen is unidentified.

This CDR3 comprises 14 residues. Per germline, CDR1 SGHTA and CDR2 FQGNSA. V lost 1 base and J lost 4, with 8 bases in between. The sequence was collected from a woman aged 55-70 years in good health and CMV-seronegative. The specimen was PBMCs. The genes are TRBV7-2 and TRBJ1-3; D is unresolved. As DNA, the CDR3 is TGTGCCAGCAGCTTAGGGACTGAAGGAAACACCATATATTTT. It specifies CASSLGTEGNTIYF. The full variable domain, its missing parts supplied by reference TRBV7-2 and TRBJ1-3, is GAGVSQSPSNKVTEKGKDVELRCDPISGHTALYWYRQSLGQGLEFLIYFQGNSAPDKSGLPSDRFSAERTGGSVSTLTIQRTQQEDSAVYLCASSLGTEGNTIYFGEGSWLTVV.